This section outlines one T cell receptor (beta chain) sequence together with its context. Its target is not known. TEMRA cells were FACS-enriched, while CD8+ and CD4+ T cells were negatively isolated. This record belongs to a study of CD8 T cells in Susac syndrome. Study-wide results and caveats: As acknowledged by the study, its TCR sequencing and HLA analysis included a relatively small number of individuals.

cDNA came from around 0.5 to 1 ug RNA primed by random hexamers. TCRdb analysed the immunoSEQ multiplex PCR reads with MiXCR anew, one entry per CDR3 protein. The table includes some 200,000 distinct CDR3 sequences, 92% detected once. The germline V and J ends were trimmed by 5 bases and 4 bases, with 12 bases remaining between them. The V gene's germline CDR1 is LNHDA and CDR2 SQIVND (reference sequence). CDR3 length: 14 amino acids. Source material: CD8+ T cells from PBMCs. The chain is built from TRBV19 and TRBJ1-3; no definite D call. This receptor was identified in a human donor with multiple sclerosis. The CDR3 loop reads CASSLWSGGNTIYF. CDR3 DNA sequence: TGTGCCAGTAGTCTTTGGTCGGGCGGAAACACCATATATTTT.